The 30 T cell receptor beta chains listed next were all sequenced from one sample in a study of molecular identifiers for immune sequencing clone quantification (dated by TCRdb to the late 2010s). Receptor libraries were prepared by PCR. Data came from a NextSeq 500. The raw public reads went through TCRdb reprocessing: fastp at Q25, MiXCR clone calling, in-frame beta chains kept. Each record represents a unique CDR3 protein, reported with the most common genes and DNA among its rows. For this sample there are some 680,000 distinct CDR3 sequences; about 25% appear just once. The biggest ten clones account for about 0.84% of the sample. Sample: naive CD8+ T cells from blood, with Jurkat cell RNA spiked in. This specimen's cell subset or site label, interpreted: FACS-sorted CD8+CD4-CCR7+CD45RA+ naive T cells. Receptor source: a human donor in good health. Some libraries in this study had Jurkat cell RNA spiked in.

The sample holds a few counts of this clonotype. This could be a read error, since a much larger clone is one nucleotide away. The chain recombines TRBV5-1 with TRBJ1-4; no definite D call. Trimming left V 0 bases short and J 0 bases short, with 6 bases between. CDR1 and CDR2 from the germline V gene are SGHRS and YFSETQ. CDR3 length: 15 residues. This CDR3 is CASSLVRATNEKLFF. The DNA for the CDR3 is TGCGCCAGCAGCTTGGTGAGGGCAACTAATGAAAAACTGTTTTTT.

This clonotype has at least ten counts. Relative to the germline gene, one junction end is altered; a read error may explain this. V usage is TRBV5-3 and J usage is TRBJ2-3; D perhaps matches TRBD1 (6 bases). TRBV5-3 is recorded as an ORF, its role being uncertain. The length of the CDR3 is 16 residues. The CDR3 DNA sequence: TGTGCCAGCAGCTTGCCGCCGGACAGCTACACAGATACGCAGTATTTT. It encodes CASSLPPDSYTDTQYF.

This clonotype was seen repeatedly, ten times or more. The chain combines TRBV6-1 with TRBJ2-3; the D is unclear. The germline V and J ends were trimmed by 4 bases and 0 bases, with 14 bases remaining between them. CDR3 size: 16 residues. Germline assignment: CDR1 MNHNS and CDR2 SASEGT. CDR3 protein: CASSAIKGPSTDTQYF. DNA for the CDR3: TGTGCCAGCAGTGCGATAAAGGGCCCGAGCACAGATACGCAGTATTTT.

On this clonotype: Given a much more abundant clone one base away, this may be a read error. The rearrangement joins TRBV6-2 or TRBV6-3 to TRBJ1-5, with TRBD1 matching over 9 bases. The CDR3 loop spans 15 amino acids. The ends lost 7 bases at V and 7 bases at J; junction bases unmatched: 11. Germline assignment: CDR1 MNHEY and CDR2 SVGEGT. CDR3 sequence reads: CASTQVGQGKQPQHF. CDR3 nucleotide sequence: TGTGCCAGCACCCAGGTCGGACAGGGGAAACAGCCCCAGCATTTT.

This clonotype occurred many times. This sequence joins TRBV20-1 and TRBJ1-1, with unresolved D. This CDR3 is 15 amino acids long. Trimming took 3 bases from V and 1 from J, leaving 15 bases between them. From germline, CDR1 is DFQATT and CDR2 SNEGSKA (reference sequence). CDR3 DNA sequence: TGCAGTGCTAGTCCCCTATATGGGTCGAACACTGAAGCTTTCTTT. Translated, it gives CSASPLYGSNTEAFF.

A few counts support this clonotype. For the CDR3, the DNA is TGTGCCATCACGGGGGAAAGCACAGATACGCAGTATTTT. Protein: CAITGESTDTQYF. J is TRBJ2-3 and V is TRBV10-3, with D perhaps TRBD2 (6 bases). The V end lost 7 bases, the J end lost 0 bases, and 8 bases lay between the germline ends. This CDR3 is 13 amino acids long. The germline V gene has CDR1 ENHRY and CDR2 SYGVKD.

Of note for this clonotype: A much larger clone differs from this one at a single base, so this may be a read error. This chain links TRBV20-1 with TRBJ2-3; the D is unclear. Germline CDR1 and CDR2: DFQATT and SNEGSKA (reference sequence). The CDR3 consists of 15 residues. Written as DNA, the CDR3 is TGCAGTGCTAGAGATCTCCCCGTCACCGGAGATATGCAGTATTTT. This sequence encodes CSARDLPVTGDMQYF.

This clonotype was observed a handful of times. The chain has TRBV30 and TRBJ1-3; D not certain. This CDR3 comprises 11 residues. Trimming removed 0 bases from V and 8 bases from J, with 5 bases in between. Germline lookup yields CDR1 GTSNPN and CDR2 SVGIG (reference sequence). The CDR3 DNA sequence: TGTGCCTGGAGTGTACGTGACACCATATATTTT. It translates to CAWSVRDTIYF.

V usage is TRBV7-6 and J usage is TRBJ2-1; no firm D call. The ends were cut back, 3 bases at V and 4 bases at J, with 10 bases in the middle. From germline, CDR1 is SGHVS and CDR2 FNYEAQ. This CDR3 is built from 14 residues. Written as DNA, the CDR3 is TGTGCCAGCAGCTTTGTTGGGCAATACAATGAGCAGTTCTTC. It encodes CASSFVGQYNEQFF.

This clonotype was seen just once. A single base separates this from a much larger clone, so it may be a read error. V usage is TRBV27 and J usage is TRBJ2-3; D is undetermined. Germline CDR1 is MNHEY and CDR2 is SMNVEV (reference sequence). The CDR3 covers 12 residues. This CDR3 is CAGSLGKDTQYF. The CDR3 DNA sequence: TGTGCCGGCAGTTTAGGGAAAGATACGCAGTATTTT.

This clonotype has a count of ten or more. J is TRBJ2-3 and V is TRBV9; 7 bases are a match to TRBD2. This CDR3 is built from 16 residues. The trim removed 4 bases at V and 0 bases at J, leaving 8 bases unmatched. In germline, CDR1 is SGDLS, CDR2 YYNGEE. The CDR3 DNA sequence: TGTGCCAGCAGCCCCGGCATAGCGGGTAGCACAGATACGCAGTATTTT. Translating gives CASSPGIAGSTDTQYF.

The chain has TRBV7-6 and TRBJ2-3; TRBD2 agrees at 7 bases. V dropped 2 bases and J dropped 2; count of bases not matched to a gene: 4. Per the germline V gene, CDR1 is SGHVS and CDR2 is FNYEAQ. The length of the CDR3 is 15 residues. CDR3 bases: TGTGCCAGCAGCTTACGCGGGAGCTACACAGATACGCAGTATTTT. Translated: CASSLRGSYTDTQYF.

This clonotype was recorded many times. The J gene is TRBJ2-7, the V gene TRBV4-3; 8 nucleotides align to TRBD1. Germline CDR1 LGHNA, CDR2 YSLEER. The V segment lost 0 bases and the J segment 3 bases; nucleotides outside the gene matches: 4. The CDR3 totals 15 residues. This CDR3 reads CASSQEGQGGYEQYF. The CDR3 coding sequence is TGCGCCAGCAGCCAAGAAGGACAGGGAGGCTACGAGCAGTACTTC.

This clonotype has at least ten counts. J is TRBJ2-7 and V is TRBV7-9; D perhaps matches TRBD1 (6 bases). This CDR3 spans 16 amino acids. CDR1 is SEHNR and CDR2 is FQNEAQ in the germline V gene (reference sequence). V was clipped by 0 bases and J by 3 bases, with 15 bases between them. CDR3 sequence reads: CASSLALAGDYYEQYF. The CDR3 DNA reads TGTGCCAGCAGCTTAGCGCTCGCAGGGGATTACTACGAGCAGTACTTC.

As DNA, the CDR3 is TGTGCCAGCAGCCCCAGTACCCTCACAGATACGCAGTATTTT. Translating it yields CASSPSTLTDTQYF. V is TRBV14 and J is TRBJ2-3; D is unresolved. Per the germline V gene, CDR1 is SGHDN and CDR2 is FVKESK. The V and J ends lost 4 bases and 2 bases respectively, with 10 bases between them. There are 14 residues in the CDR3.

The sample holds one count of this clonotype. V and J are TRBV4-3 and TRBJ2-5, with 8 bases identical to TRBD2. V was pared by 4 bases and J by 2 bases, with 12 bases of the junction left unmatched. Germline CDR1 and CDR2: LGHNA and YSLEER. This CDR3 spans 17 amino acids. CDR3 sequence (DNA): TGCGCCAGCAGCCGAGCCGCTAGCGGGTGGATACAAGAGACCCAGTACTTC. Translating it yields CASSRAASGWIQETQYF.

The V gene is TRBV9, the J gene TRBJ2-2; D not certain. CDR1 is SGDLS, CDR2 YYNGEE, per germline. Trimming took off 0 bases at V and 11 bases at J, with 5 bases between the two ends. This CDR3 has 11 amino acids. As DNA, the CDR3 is TGTGCCAGCAGCGTAGAAGTAGAGCTGTTTTTT. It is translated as CASSVEVELFF.

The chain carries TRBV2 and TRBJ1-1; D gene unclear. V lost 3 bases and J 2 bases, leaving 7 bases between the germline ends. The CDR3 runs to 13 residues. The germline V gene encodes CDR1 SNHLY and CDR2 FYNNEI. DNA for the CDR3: TGTGCCAGCAGTGAGTGGAGAAACACTGAAGCTTTCTTT. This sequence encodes CASSEWRNTEAFF.

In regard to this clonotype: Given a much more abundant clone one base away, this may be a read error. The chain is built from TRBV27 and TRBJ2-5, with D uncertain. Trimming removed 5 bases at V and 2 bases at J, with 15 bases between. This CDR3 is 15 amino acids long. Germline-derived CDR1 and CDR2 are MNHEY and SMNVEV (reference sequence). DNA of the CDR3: TGTGCCAGCAGTCCTATAGGCCCCGCTCAAGAGACCCAGTACTTC. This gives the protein CASSPIGPAQETQYF.

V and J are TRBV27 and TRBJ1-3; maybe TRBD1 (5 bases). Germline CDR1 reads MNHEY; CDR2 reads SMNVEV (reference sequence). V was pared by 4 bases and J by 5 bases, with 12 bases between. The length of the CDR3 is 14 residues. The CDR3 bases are TGTGCCAGCAGTTCGCCCAGGGCTAGAAACACCATATATTTT. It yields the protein CASSSPRARNTIYF.

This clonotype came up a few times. The CDR3 is CASSEWGSGELFF. In DNA form, the CDR3 reads TGTGCCAGCAGTGAATGGGGTTCCGGGGAGCTGTTTTTT. The V call is TRBV6-1, the J call TRBJ2-2, with D unclear. V dropped 2 bases and J dropped 6 bases, with 7 bases sitting between them. The germline V gene has CDR1 MNHNS and CDR2 SASEGT. This CDR3 is 13 amino acids long.

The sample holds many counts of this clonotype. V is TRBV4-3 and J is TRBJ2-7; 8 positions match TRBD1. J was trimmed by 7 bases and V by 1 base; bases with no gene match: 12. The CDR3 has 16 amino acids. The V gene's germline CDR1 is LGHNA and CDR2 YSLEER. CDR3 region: CASSQATGGPSREQYF. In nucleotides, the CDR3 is TGCGCCAGCAGCCAAGCTACAGGGGGTCCTTCGCGGGAGCAGTACTTC.

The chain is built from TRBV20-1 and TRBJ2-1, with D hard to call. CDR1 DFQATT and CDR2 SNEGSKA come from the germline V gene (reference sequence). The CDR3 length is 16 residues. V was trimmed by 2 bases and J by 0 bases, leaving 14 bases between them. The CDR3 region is CSARYIRSSSYNEQFF. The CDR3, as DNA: TGCAGTGCTAGATATATACGGTCCAGCTCCTACAATGAGCAGTTCTTC.

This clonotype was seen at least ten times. For the CDR3, the DNA is TGTGCCAGTAGTATTTCGGGAACCACTGAAGCTTTCTTT. This sequence encodes CASSISGTTEAFF. V is TRBV19 and J is TRBJ1-1; D not resolved. The CDR3 runs 13 residues. Germline lookup yields CDR1 LNHDA and CDR2 SQIVND (reference sequence). Trimming pared 3 bases from V and 4 bases from J, leaving 9 bases between.

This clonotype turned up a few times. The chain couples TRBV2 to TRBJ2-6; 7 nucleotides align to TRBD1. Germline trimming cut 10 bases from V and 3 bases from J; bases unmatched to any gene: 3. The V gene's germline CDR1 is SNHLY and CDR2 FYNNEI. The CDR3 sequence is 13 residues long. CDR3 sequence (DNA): TGTGCCACCACAGGGGTTGGGGCCAACGTCCTGACTTTC. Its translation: CATTGVGANVLTF.

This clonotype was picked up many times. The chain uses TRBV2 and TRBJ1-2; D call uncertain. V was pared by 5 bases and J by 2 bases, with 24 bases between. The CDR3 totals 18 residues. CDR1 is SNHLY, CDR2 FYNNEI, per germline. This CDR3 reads CASSPLPGPAAGNYGYTF. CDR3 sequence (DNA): TGTGCCAGCAGTCCTTTGCCCGGTCCCGCAGCTGGAAACTATGGCTACACCTTC. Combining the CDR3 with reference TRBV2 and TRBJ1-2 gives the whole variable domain EPEVTQTPSHQVTQMGQEVILRCVPISNHLYFYWYRQILGQKVEFLVSFYNNEISEKSEIFDDQFSVERPDGSNFTLKIRSTKLEDSAMYFCASSPLPGPAAGNYGYTFGSGTRLTVV.

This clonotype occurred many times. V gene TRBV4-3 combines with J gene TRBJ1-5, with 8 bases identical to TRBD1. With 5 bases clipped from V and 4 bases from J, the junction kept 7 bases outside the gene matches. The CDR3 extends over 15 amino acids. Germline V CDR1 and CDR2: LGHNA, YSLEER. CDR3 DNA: TGCGCCAGCAGCATGACAGGGGCCCCGAATCAGCCCCAGCATTTT. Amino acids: CASSMTGAPNQPQHF.

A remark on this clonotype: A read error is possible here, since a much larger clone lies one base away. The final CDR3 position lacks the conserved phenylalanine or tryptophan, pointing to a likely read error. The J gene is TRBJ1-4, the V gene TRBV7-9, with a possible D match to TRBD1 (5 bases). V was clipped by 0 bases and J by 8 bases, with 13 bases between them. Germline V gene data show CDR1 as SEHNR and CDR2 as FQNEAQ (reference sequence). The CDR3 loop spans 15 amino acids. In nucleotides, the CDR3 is TGTGCCAGCAGCTTAGCCGGGGGGTATGACGAAAAACTGTTTATT. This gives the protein CASSLAGGYDEKLFI.

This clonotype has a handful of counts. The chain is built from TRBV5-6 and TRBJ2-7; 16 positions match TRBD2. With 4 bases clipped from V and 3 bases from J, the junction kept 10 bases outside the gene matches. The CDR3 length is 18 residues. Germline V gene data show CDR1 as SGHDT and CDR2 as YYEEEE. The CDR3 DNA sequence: TGTGCCAGCAGCCCCGGGACTAGCGGGGGGGCCTTTGTCTACGAGCAGTACTTC. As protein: CASSPGTSGGAFVYEQYF.

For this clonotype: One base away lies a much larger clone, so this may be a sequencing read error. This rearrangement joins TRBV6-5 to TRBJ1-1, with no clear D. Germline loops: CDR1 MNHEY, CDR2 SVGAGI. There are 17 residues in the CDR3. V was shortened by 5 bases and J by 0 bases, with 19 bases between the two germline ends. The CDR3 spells CASSNSSPPLLNTEAFF. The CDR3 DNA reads TGTGCCAGCAGTAATTCGTCACCGCCGTTACTGAACACTGAAGCTTTCTTT.